Presented here are 9 T cell receptor beta chains from one specimen sequenced in a study of Graves' ophthalmopathy and Graves' hyperthyroidism. The authors amplified TCR beta CDR3 regions from RNA transcripts. HTBI primers were used in a first-round RT-PCR, which preceded a second-round multiplex PCR. TCRdb passed the multiplex PCR reads through MiXCR, listing each CDR3 protein once. The sample consists of hundreds of thousands of distinct CDR3 sequences, under 15% of them appearing once. Sequenced: blood. The receptors stem from a woman in her twenties or thirties with Graves' ophthalmopathy.

This clonotype has ten or more counts. This rearrangement joins TRBV12-3 or TRBV12-4 to TRBJ1-3, with no clear D. Between the trimmed V and J ends, which lost 3 bases and 7 bases, there was a span of 10 bases. This CDR3 is 13 amino acids long. CDR3 residues: CASSLLNGNTIYF. The CDR3 DNA follows: TGTGCCAGCAGTTTGCTTAATGGGAACACCATATATTTT.

This clonotype was seen ten or more times. This chain connects TRBV7-9 to TRBJ2-7; 7 positions agree with TRBD1. This CDR3 is 13 amino acids long. V trimming: 4 bases; J trimming: 4 bases; junction bases outside the gene matches: 4. Germline-derived CDR1 and CDR2 are SEHNR and FQNEAQ (reference sequence). The CDR3 coding sequence is TGTGCCAGCAGCTCGCCGACAGGGTACGAGCAGTACTTC. It codes for CASSSPTGYEQYF.

To note about this clonotype: A much larger clonotype is one base distant, so this may be a read error. The chain carries TRBV11-2 and TRBJ1-2; TRBD1 is a possible D gene (6 bases). Per germline, CDR1 SGHAT and CDR2 FQNNGV. With 0 bases removed from V and 6 bases from J, the gap between germline ends came to 8 bases. The CDR3 sequence is 13 residues long. This chain's CDR3 is CASSLEGGNGYTF. The CDR3 region has the DNA TGTGCCAGCAGCTTAGAAGGGGGGAATGGCTACACCTTC.

About this clonotype: This could be a read error, since a much larger clone is one nucleotide away. The chain combines TRBV10-3 with TRBJ2-7; D is uncertain. CDR1 is ENHRY, CDR2 SYGVKD, per germline. This CDR3 has 15 residues. Trimming removed 0 bases from V and 5 bases from J, with 14 bases in between. CDR3 protein: CAISESMQVSHEQYF. The CDR3 nucleotides are TGTGCCATCAGTGAGTCTATGCAGGTTTCTCACGAGCAGTACTTC.

This clonotype was seen many times. J is TRBJ2-5 and V is TRBV29-1, with 7 positions matching TRBD1. CDR3 size: 15 residues. Germline V lookup: CDR1 SQVTM, CDR2 ANQGSEA. V shed 5 bases and J 5 bases; nucleotides not matched to a gene: 14. The CDR3 DNA follows: TGCAGCGTTTCTCGAACCGGGACAGCACGCGAGACCCAGTACTTC. This codes for CSVSRTGTARETQYF.

This clonotype has at least ten counts. The gene calls are TRBV6-5 and TRBJ2-7; TRBD2 is a possible D gene (6 bases). V was trimmed by 2 bases and J by 3 bases, leaving 11 bases between them. CDR1 and CDR2 (germline): MNHEY, SVGAGI. The CDR3 is 14 amino acids. DNA for the CDR3: TGTGCCAGCAGTTACGTTTCGGGAGTCTACGAGCAGTACTTC. It codes for CASSYVSGVYEQYF.

This clonotype was counted ten times or more. This chain links TRBV19 with TRBJ1-1; TRBD1 agrees at 8 bases. CDR3 size: 16 residues. Germline V gene lookup returns CDR1 LNHDA and CDR2 SQIVND (reference sequence). V shed 2 bases and J 4 bases; nucleotides not matched to a gene: 9. The CDR3 DNA reads TGTGCCAGTAGTATATCCAGGGGGCGTCCGGGCACTGAAGCTTTCTTT. It codes for CASSISRGRPGTEAFF.

Concerning this clonotype itself: A much larger clone differs from this one at a single base, so this may be a read error. The CDR3 coding sequence is TGTGCCAGCAGCTTAACGGGACAGGGGGCGTCCATATATCCCCAGTACTTC. Encoded protein: CASSLTGQGASIYPQYF. The chain uses TRBV7-3 and TRBJ2-5; 12 bases match TRBD1. The germline V gene has CDR1 SGHTA and CDR2 FQGTGA. The V and J ends lost 0 bases and 9 bases, in that order; junction bases with no gene match: 11. The CDR3 runs 17 residues. Using reference TRBV7-3 and TRBJ2-5 for the parts outside the CDR3, the full variable domain is GAGVSQTPSNKVTEKGKYVELRCDPISGHTALYWYRQSLGQGPEFLIYFQGTGAADDSGLPNDRFFAVRPEGSVSTLKIQRTERGDSAVYLCASSLTGQGASIYPQYFGPGTRLLVL.

Ten or more counts support this clonotype. The rearrangement joins TRBV7-3 to TRBJ2-7; 11 bases are a match to TRBD2. Germline V lookup: CDR1 SGHTA, CDR2 FQGTGA. V gave up 0 bases and J gave up 6 bases; unmatched junction bases: 1. The CDR3 length is 14 residues. The CDR3 DNA reads as TGTGCCAGCAGCTTAACTAGCGGGGGGGCCGAGCAGTACTTC. Translated, it gives CASSLTSGGAEQYF.